Listed here is a single T cell receptor beta chain. The antigen is undetermined. In germline, CDR1 is SGDLS, CDR2 YYNGEE. With V trimmed by 0 bases and J by 3 bases, 5 bases remained unmatched. CDR3 length: 15 amino acids. These data are taken from a study of siplizumab effects on memory and regulatory T cells. Method: immunoSEQ multiplex PCR; TCRdb's copy keeps in-frame clones and lacks some. The sample shows around 82,000 clones, 85% to 95% of them seen only once. General study results and limits: Assignment to unstimulated subsets succeeded for only a minor fraction of the alloreactive clones. Naive T cells appeared more diverse than memory cells and seemed to be major alloresponse contributors. Neither a naive nor a memory phenotype was assignable to roughly 80-96% of proliferating CD4+ or CD8+ clones. The Treg-derived share of mappable alloreactive CD4+ clones averaged 68.8% with siplizumab and 26.9% in controls.

Specimen: CD8+ T cells sorted from blood. The clonotype comes from a human donor in good health. This chain joins TRBV9 and TRBJ2-7; 8 nucleotides line up with TRBD1. CDR3 in amino acids: CASSVESQGDYEQYF. CDR3 coding DNA: TGTGCCAGCAGCGTAGAGTCACAGGGGGACTACGAGCAGTACTTC.